This is a list of T cell receptor beta chains from one sample in a study of cytomegalovirus exposure and HLA in healthy donors. Libraries were prepared by immunoSEQ multiplex PCR; TCRdb keeps only in-frame clonotypes and omits some of them. Of tens of thousands of clones listed, around three quarters are singletons. Specimen: PBMCs. These receptors all come from a man aged 40-50 years in good health and CMV-seronegative. Both conserved end residues are part of each CDR3. The D gene is left open where the match is weak. For some rows the clone size is stated as once, few or many, or as a class when expanded; others skip it.

TRBV6-4	NA	TRBJ2-3	TRBD2	CASRQPTSGEDTQYF
TRBV6-5	NA	TRBJ1-5	NA	CASRQSHLNQPQHF
TRBV4-3	NA	TRBJ2-7	TRBD2	CASSQDASGTADYEQYF
TRBV19	NA	TRBJ2-2	TRBD1	CASSDRGRTGELFF
TRBV7-2	NA	TRBJ2-7	NA	CASSLGLPPYEQYF
TRBV7-2	NA	TRBJ1-1	NA	CASSEQTNTEAFF
TRBV4-1	few	TRBJ1-4	NA	CASSLPGEKLFF
TRBV6-5	NA	NA	NA	CASSATGYEQYF
TRBV4-2	NA	TRBJ2-2	NA	CASSQRTGNTGELFF
TRBV6-1	NA	TRBJ2-1	TRBD2	CASSGAREGGAPNNEQFF
TRBV4-3	NA	TRBJ2-1	NA	CASSQGIPSGEQFF
TRBV7-2	NA	TRBJ2-7	TRBD1	CASSFTGGGSYEQYF
TRBV29-1	once	NA	NA	CSVGAATYEQYF
TRBV2	NA	TRBJ1-2	NA	CASSENRNVGGYGYTF
TRBV2	NA	TRBJ1-1	TRBD1	CASRPRTGATNTEAFF
TRBV5-6	few	TRBJ2-7	TRBD2	CASSLPGLGYEQYF
TRBV7-2	NA	TRBJ2-7	TRBD1	CASSPLDRGEQYF
TRBV4-3	few	TRBJ2-7	TRBD2	CASSQWAGGYEQYF
TRBV29-1	NA	TRBJ2-3	NA	CSTGAVDTQYF
TRBV29-1	NA	TRBJ2-7	NA	CSVTGNSANEQYF
TRBV5-1	NA	TRBJ2-3	TRBD1	CASSLFDREDTQYF
TRBV27	NA	TRBJ1-1	NA	CASSPYGVGMNTEAFF
TRBV10-3	NA	TRBJ2-1	TRBD2	CAISETSGRAPEQFF
TRBV6-5	NA	TRBJ2-7	TRBD1	CASSKTGDHEQYF